At least ten counts were recorded for the clone carrying this T cell receptor beta chain. Antigen specificity is unknown. This sample was included in a study of blood T cells in healthy people across ages. Findings of the study overall: Per million T cells, TCR beta diversity dropped roughly linearly as age increased.

Through a sample-barcoded 5' primer and a J-beta primer mix, a second PCR was run for about 6 to 11 cycles. TCRdb independently ran MiXCR on the 5' RACE reads; one entry per CDR3 protein. The sample yields about 1,800,000 distinct CDR3 sequences, 28% seen once. V dropped 4 bases and J dropped 4; count of bases not matched to a gene: 4. Germline CDR1 reads SGHTA; CDR2 reads FQGNSA. The length of the CDR3 is 14 residues. Sequences were obtained from blood. The origin of this receptor is a woman aged 25 to 45 in good health. The genes are TRBV7-2 and TRBJ2-4; 7 positions agree with TRBD2. CDR3 in DNA: TGTGCCAGCAGCTACAGGCGGGAGAAAAACATTCAGTACTTC. Its translation: CASSYRREKNIQYF.